Shown below are 4 T cell receptor beta chains from a single sample sequenced in a study of cytomegalovirus exposure and HLA in healthy donors. A multiplex PCR was run with 60 Vbeta primers and 13 Jbeta primers. TCRdb's copy holds only in-frame clones and misses some; the assay was immunoSEQ multiplex PCR. The sample table includes about 34,000 clones. The specimen was PBMCs. The receptors derive from a human donor in good health.

V gene TRBV14 combines with J gene TRBJ2-5, with 9 bases matching TRBD1. The J call is in doubt because the DNA end fits TRBJ2-7 better. CDR1 and CDR2 from the germline V gene are SGHDN and FVKESK. The CDR3 is 14 amino acids. The CDR3 loop is CASSHTGQGPEQYF. The DNA of the CDR3 is TGTGCCAGCAGCCACACGGGACAGGGCCCCGAGCAGTACTTC.

The J gene is TRBJ2-5, the V gene TRBV5-1, with D possibly TRBD2 on 6 matching bases. This CDR3 spans 13 amino acids. Germline V gene sequence: CDR1 SGHRS, CDR2 YFSETQ. The V and J ends lost 1 base and 5 bases respectively, with 9 bases between them. The CDR3 nucleotides are TGCGCCAGCAGCTTGTCCGCGGGGGAGACCCAGTACTTC. Translation gives CASSLSAGETQYF.

The chain combines TRBV29-1 with TRBJ1-5; D is perhaps TRBD1 (6 bases). V lost 4 bases, J lost 5 bases, and 9 bases lay in between. Per germline, CDR1 SQVTM and CDR2 ANQGSEA. The length of the CDR3 is 12 residues. The CDR3 region has the DNA TGCAGCGTTGGGACAGTAGATCAGCCCCAGCATTTT. Translating it yields CSVGTVDQPQHF.

The J gene is TRBJ1-1, the V gene TRBV7-9, with D perhaps TRBD1 (5 bases). The germline V and J ends were trimmed by 3 bases and 2 bases, with 13 bases remaining between them. CDR1 is SEHNR and CDR2 is FQNEAQ in the germline V gene (reference sequence). CDR3 length: 15 amino acids. CDR3 nucleotides: TGTGCCAGCAGCTTCCTAGGGGCTGGAAACACTGAAGCTTTCTTT. Residues: CASSFLGAGNTEAFF.